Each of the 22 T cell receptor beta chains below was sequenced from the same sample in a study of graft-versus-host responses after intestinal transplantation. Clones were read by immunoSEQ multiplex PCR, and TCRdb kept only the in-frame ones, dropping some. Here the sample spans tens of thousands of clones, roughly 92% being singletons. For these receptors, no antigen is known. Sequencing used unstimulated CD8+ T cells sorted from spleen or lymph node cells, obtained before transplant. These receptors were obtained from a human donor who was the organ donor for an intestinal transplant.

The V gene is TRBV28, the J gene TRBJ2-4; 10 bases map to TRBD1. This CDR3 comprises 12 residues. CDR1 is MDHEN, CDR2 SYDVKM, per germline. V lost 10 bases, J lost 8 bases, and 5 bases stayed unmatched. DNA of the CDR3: TGTGCCACCTGGGACAGGGGCCACATTCAGTACTTC. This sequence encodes CATWDRGHIQYF.

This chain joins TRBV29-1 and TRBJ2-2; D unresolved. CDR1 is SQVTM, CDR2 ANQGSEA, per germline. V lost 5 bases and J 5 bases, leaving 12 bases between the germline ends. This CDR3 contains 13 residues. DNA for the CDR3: TGCAGCGTTTGTTGGGTTGGGACCGGGGAGCTGTTTTTT. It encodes CSVCWVGTGELFF.

CDR3 bases: TGCGCCAGCAGCCATCAGGGGTCCTACAATGAGCAGTTCTTC. Residues: CASSHQGSYNEQFF. V is TRBV4-3 and J is TRBJ2-1; possibly TRBD1 for D (6 bases). The germline gives CDR1 LGHNA, CDR2 YSLEER. V lost 3 bases to trimming and J lost 1 base, with 7 bases between them. The CDR3 contains 14 residues.

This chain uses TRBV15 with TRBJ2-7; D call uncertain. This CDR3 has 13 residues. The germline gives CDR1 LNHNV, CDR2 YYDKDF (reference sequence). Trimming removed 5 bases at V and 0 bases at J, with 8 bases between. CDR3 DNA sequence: TGTGCCACCAGCGTGAGGAGCTCCTACGAGCAGTACTTC. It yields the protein CATSVRSSYEQYF.

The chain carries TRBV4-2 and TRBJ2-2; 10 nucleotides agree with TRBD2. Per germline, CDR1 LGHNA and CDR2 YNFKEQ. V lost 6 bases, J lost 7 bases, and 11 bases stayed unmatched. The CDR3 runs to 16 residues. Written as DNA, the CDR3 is TGTGCCAGCAGATCAGAAGCACTAGCGGGATACGGGGAGCTGTTTTTT. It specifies CASRSEALAGYGELFF.

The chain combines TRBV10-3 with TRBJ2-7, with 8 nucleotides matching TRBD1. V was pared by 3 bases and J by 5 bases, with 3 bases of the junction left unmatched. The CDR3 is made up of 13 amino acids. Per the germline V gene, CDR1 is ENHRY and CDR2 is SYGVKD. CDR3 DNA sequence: TGTGCCATCAGTGATGGGACAGGCAACGAGCAGTACTTC. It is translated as CAISDGTGNEQYF.

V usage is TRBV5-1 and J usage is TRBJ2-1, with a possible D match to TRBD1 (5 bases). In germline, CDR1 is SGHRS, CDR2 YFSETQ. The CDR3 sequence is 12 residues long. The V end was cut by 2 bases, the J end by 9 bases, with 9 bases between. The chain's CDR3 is CASSFYQGEQFF. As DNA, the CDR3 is TGCGCCAGCAGCTTTTACCAGGGTGAGCAGTTCTTC. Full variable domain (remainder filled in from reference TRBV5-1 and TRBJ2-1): KAGVTQTPRYLIKTRGQQVTLSCSPISGHRSVSWYQQTPGQGLQFLFEYFSETQRNKGNFPGRFSGRQFSNSRSEMNVSTLELGDSALYLCASSFYQGEQFFGPGTRLTVL.

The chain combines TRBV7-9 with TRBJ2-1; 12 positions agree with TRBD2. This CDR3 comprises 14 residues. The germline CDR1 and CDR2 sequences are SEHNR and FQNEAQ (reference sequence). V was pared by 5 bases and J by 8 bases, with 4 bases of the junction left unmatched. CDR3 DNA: TGTGCCAGCAGCCCGACTAGCGGGAGCGATGAGCAGTTCTTC. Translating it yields CASSPTSGSDEQFF.

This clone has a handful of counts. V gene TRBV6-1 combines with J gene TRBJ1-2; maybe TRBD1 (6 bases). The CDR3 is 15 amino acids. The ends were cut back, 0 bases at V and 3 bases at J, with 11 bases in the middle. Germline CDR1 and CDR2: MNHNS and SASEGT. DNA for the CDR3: TGTGCCAGCAGTGAAGCTGGAGGGGGGGACTATGGCTACACCTTC. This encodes CASSEAGGGDYGYTF.

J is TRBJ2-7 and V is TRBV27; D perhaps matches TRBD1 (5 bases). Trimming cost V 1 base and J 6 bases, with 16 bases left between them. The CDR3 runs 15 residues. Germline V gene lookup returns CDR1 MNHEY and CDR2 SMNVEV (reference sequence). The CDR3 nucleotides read TGTGCCAGCAGTTTATTTTTTTCGCAGGGTTCCGAGCAGTACTTC. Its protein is CASSLFFSQGSEQYF.

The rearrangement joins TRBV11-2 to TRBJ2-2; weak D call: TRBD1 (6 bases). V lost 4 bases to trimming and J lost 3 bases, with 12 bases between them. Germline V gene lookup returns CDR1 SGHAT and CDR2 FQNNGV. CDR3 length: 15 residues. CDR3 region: CASSSRDKYTGELFF. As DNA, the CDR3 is TGTGCCAGCAGCTCTCGGGACAAATACACCGGGGAGCTGTTTTTT.

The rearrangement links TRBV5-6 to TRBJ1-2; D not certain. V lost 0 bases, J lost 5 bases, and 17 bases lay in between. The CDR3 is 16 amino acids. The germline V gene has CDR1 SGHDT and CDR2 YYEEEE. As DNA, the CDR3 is TGTGCCAGCAGCTTGGCCTGGTGGCCGAGTATATATGGCTACACCTTC. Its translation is CASSLAWWPSIYGYTF. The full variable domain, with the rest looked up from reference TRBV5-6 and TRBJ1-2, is DAGVTQSPTHLIKTRGQQVTLRCSPKSGHDTVSWYQQALGQGPQFIFQYYEEEERQRGNFPDRFSGHQFPNYSSELNVNALLLGDSALYLCASSLAWWPSIYGYTFGSGTRLTVV.

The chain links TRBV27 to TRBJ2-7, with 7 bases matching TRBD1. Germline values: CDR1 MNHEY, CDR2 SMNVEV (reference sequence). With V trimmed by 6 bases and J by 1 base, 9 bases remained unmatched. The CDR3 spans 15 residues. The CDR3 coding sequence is TGTGCCAGCAGCACAGACAGGGTCCCTTCCTACGAGCAGTACTTC. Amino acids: CASSTDRVPSYEQYF.

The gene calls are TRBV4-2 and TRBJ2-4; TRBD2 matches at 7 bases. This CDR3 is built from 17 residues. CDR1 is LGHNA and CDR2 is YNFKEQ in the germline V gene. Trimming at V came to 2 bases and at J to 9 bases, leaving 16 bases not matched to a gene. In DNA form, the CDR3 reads TGTGCCAGCAGCCAAATGCGATGGGCGGGAGAGGACTGCATTCAGTACTTC. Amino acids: CASSQMRWAGEDCIQYF.

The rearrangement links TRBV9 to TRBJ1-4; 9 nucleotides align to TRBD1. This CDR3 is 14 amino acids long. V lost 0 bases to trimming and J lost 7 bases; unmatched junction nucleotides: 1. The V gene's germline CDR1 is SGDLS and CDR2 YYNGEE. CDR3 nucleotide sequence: TGTGCCAGCAGCGTAGGGACAGGGGCTGAAAAACTGTTTTTT. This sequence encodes CASSVGTGAEKLFF.

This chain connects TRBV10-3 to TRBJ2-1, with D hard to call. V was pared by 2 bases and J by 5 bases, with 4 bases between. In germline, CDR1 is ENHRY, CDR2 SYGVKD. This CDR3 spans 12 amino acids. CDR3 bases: TGTGCCATCAGTGAGGGAAACAATGAGCAGTTCTTC. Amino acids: CAISEGNNEQFF.

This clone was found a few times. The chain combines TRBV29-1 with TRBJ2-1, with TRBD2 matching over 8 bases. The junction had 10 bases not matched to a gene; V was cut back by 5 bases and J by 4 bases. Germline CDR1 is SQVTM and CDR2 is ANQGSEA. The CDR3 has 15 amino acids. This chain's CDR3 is CSVSEWGGRYNEQFF. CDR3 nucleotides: TGCAGCGTTTCGGAATGGGGCGGGAGGTACAATGAGCAGTTCTTC.

In DNA, the CDR3 is TGTGCCAGCAGCTTACTGGGGAGTGCACTAGCGGGAAAGGACTACGAGCAGTACTTC. Translated: CASSLLGSALAGKDYEQYF. The V gene is TRBV7-2, the J gene TRBJ2-7, with 10 bases fitting TRBD2. The V segment lost 2 bases and the J segment 3 bases; nucleotides outside the gene matches: 16. CDR1 and CDR2 from the germline V gene are SGHTA and FQGNSA. CDR3 length: 19 amino acids.

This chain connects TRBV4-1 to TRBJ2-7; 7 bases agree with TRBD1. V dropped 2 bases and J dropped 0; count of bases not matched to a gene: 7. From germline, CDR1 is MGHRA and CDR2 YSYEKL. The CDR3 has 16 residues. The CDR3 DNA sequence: TGCGCCAGCAGCCAAAAGCCGGACAGGAGCTCCTACGAGCAGTACTTC. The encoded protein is CASSQKPDRSSYEQYF.

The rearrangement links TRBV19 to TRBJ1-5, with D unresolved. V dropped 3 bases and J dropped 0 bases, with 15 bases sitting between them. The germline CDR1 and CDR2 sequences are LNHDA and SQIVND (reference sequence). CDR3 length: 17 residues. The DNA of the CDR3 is TGTGCCAGTAGTATCGTGGTATCGGGATATAGCAATCAGCCCCAGCATTTT. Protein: CASSIVVSGYSNQPQHF. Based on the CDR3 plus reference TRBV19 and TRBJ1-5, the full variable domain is DGGITQSPKYLFRKEGQNVTLSCEQNLNHDAMYWYRQDPGQGLRLIYYSQIVNDFQKGDIAEGYSVSREKKESFPLTVTSAQKNPTAFYLCASSIVVSGYSNQPQHFGDGTRLSIL.

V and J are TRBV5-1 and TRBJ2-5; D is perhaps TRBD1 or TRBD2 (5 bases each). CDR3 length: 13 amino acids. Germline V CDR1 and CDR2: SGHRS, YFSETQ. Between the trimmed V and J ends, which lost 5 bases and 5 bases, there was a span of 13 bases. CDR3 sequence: CASRLGWGETQYF. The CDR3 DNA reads TGCGCCAGCAGATTAGGCTGGGGGGAGACCCAGTACTTC.

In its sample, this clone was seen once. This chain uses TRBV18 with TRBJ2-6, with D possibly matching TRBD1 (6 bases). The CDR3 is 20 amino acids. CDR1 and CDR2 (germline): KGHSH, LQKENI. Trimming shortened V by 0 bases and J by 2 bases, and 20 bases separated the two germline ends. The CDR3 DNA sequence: TGTGCCAGCTCACCACCGGGGGTCGACAGGATCCGTCCTGGGGCCAACGTCCTGACTTTC. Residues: CASSPPGVDRIRPGANVLTF.